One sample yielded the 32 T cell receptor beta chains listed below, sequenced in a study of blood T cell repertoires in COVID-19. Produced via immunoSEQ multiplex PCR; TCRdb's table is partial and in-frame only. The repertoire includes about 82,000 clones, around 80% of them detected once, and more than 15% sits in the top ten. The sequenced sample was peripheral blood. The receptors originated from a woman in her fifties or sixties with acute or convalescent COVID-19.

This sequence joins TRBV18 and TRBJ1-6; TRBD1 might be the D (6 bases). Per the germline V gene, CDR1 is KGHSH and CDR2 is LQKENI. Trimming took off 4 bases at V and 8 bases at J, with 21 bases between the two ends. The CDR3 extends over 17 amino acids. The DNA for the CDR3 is TGTGCCAGCTCACTCAAGGGGAGGGGGGGCGCTTATTCACCCCTCCACTTT. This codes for CASSLKGRGGAYSPLHF.

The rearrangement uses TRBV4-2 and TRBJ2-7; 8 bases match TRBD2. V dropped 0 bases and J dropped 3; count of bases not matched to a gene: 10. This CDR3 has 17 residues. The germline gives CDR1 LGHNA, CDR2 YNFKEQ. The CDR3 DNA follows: TGTGCCAGCAGCCAAGATCTTAGCGGGACCTTTTTCTACGAGCAGTACTTC. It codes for CASSQDLSGTFFYEQYF.

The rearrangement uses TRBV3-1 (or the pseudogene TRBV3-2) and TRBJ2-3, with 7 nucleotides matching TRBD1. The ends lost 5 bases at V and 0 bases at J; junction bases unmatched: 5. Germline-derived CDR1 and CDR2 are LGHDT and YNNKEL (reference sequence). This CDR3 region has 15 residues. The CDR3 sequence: CASSYPGQSTDTQYF. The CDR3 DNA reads TGTGCCAGCAGCTACCCGGGACAGAGCACAGATACGCAGTATTTT.

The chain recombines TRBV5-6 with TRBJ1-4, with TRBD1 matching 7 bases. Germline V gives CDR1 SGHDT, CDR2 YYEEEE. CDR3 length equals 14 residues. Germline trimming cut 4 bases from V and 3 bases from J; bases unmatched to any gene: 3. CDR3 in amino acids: CASSITGANEKLFF. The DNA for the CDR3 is TGTGCCAGCAGCATCACAGGGGCTAATGAAAAACTGTTTTTT.

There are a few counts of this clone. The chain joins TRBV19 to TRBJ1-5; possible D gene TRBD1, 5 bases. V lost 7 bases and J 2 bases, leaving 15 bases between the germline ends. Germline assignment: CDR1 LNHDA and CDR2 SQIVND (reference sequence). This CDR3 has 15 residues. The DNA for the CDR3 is TGTGCCAGTACCATCCGGGGGAAGGGCAATCAGCCCCAGCATTTT. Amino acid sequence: CASTIRGKGNQPQHF.

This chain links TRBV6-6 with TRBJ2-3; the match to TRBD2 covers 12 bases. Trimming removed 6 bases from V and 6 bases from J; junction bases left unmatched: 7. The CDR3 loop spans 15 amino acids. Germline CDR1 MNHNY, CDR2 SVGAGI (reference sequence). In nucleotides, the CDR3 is TGTGCCAGCAGGCCCAGACTAGCGGGAGAGGATACGCAGTATTTT. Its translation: CASRPRLAGEDTQYF.

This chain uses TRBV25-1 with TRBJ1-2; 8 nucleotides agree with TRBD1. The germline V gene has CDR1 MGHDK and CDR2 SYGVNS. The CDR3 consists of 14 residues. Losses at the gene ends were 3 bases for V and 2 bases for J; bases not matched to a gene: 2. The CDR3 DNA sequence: TGTGCCAGCAGTGAGCAGGGGGCAAACTATGGCTACACCTTC. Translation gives CASSEQGANYGYTF.

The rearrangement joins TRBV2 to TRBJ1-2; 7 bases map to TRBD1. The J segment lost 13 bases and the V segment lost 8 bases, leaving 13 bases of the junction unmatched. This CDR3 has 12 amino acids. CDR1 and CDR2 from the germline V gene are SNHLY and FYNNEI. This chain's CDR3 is CASLHLDRRGTF. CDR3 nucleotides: TGTGCCAGCTTACACTTGGACAGGCGAGGCACCTTC.

The CDR3 DNA reads TGTGCCACCAGCAGGGGACTAGCGGCAAGCACAGATACGCAGTATTTT. Encoded protein: CATSRGLAASTDTQYF. V usage is TRBV15 and J usage is TRBJ2-3, with TRBD2 matching 11 bases. The V and J ends lost 3 bases and 0 bases, in that order; junction bases with no gene match: 2. From germline, CDR1 is LNHNV and CDR2 YYDKDF (reference sequence). This CDR3 has 16 amino acids.

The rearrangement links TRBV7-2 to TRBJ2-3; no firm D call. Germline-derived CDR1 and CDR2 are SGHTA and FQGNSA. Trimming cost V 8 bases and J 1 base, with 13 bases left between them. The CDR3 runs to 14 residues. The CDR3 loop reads CASVGVMGTDTQYF. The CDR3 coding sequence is TGTGCCAGCGTCGGTGTCATGGGCACAGATACGCAGTATTTT. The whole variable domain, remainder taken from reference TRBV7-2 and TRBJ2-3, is GAGVSQSPSNKVTEKGKDVELRCDPISGHTALYWYRQSLGQGLEFLIYFQGNSAPDKSGLPSDRFSAERTGGSVSTLTIQRTQQEDSAVYLCASVGVMGTDTQYFGPGTRLTVL.

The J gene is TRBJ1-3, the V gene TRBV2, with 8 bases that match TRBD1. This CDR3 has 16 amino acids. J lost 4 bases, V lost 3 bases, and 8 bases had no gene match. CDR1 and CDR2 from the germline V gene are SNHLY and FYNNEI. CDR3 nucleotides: TGTGCCAGCAGTGATTCCAGACAGGGGCCAGGAAACACCATATATTTT. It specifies CASSDSRQGPGNTIYF.

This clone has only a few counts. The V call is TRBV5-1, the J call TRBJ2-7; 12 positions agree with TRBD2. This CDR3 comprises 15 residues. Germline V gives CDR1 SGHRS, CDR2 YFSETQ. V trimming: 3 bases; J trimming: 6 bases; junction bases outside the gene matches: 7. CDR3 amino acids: CASSWASGRAREQYF. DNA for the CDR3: TGCGCCAGCAGCTGGGCTAGCGGGAGGGCCCGCGAGCAGTACTTC.

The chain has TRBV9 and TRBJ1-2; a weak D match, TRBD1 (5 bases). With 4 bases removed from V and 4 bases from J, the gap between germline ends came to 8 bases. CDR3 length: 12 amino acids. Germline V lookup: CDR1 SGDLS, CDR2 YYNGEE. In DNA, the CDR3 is TGTGCCAGCAGCCCGGGGGTCTATGGCTACACCTTC. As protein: CASSPGVYGYTF.

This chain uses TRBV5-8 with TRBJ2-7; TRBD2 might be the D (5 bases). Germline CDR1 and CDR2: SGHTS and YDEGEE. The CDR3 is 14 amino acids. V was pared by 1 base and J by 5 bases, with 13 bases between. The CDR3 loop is CASSLLTTSDEQYF. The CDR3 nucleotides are TGTGCCAGCAGCTTGCTGACTACCTCGGACGAGCAGTACTTC. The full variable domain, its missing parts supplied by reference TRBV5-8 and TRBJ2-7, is EAGVTQSPTHLIKTRGQQATLRCSPISGHTSVYWYQQALGLGLQFLLWYDEGEERNRGNFPPRFSGRQFPNYSSELNVNALELEDSALYLCASSLLTTSDEQYFGPGTRLTVT.

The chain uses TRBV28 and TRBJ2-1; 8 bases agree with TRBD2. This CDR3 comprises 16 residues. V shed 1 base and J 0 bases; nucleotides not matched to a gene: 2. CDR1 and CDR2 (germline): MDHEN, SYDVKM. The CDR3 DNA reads TGTGCCAGCAGTTTATACAGCGGGAGCTCCTACAATGAGCAGTTCTTC. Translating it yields CASSLYSGSSYNEQFF.

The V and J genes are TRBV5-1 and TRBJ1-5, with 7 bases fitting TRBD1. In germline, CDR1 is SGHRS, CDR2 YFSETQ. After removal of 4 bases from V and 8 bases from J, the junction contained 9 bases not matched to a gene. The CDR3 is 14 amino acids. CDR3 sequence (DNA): TGCGCCAGCAGCACGGGACAGCGGGGGGAGCCCCAGCATTTT. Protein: CASSTGQRGEPQHF.

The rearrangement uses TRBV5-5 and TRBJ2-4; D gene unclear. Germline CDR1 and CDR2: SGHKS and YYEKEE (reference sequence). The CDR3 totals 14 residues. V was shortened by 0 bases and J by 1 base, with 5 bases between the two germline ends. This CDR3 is CASSLEQAKNIQYF. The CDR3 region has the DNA TGTGCCAGCAGCTTGGAACAGGCCAAAAACATTCAGTACTTC.

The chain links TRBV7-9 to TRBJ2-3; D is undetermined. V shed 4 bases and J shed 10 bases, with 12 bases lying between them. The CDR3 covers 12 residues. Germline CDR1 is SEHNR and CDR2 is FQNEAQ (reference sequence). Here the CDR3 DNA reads TGTGCCAGCAGCTCGCTCGAGACTCCGCAGTATTTT. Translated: CASSSLETPQYF.

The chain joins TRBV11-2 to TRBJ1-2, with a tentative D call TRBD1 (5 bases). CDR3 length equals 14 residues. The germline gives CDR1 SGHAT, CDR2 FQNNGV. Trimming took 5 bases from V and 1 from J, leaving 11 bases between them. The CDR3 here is CASSQGHFNYGYTF. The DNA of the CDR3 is TGTGCCAGCAGCCAAGGACACTTTAACTATGGCTACACCTTC.

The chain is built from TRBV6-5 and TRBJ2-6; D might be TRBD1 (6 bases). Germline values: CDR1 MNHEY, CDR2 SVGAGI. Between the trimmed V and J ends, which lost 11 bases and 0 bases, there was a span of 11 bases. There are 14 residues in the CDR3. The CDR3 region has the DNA TGTGCCCGACGGGACAACTCTGGGGCCAACGTCCTGACTTTC. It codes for CARRDNSGANVLTF.

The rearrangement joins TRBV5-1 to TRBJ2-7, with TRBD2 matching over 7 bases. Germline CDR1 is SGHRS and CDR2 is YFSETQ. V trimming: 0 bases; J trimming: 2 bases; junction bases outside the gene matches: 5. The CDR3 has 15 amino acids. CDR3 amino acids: CASSLARGKTYEQYF. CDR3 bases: TGCGCCAGCAGCTTGGCGCGGGGGAAAACCTACGAGCAGTACTTC.

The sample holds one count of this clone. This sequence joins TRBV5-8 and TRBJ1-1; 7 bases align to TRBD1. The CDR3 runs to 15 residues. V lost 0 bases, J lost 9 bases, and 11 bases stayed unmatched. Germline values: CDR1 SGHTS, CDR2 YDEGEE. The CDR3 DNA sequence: TGTGCCAGCAGCTTGGGGGACCTAGGGGGCTCCCAAGCTTTCTTT. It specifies CASSLGDLGGSQAFF.

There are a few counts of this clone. The CDR3 DNA reads as TGTGCCAGCAGTGGACTGACTAGCGGGAGATCCGAGCAGTACTTC. It yields the protein CASSGLTSGRSEQYF. The chain combines TRBV25-1 with TRBJ2-7; 12 bases map to TRBD2. V was clipped by 4 bases and J by 6 bases; unmatched bases: 7. The CDR3 covers 15 residues. Germline V CDR1 and CDR2: MGHDK, SYGVNS.

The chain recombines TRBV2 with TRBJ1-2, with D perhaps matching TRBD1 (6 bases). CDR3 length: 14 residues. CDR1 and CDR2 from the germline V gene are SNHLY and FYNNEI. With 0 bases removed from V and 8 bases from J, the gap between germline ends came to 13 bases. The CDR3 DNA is TGTGCCAGCAGTGAAGCGCGGCAGGGGATCGGCTACACCTTC. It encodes CASSEARQGIGYTF. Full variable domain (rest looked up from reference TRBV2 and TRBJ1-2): EPEVTQTPSHQVTQMGQEVILRCVPISNHLYFYWYRQILGQKVEFLVSFYNNEISEKSEIFDDQFSVERPDGSNFTLKIRSTKLEDSAMYFCASSEARQGIGYTFGSGTRLTVV.

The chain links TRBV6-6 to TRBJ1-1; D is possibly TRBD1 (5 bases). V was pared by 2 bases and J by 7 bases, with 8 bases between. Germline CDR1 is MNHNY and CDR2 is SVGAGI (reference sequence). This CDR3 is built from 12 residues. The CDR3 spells CASSYPDSEAFF. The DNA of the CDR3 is TGTGCCAGCAGTTACCCCGACAGTGAAGCTTTCTTT.

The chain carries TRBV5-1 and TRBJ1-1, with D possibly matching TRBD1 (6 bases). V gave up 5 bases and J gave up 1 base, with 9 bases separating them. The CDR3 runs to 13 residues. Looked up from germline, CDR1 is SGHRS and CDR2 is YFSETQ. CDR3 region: CASSRQENTEAFF. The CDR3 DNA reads TGCGCCAGCAGTCGACAGGAGAACACTGAAGCTTTCTTT.

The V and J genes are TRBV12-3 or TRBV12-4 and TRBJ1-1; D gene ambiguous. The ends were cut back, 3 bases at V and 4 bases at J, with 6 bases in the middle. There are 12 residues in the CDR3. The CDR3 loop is CASSFASTEAFF. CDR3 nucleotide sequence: TGTGCCAGCAGTTTTGCGAGCACTGAAGCTTTCTTT.

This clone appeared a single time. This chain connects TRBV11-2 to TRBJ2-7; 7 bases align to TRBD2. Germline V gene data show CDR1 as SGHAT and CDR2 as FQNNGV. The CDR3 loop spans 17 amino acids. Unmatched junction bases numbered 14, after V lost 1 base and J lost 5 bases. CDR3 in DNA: TGTGCCAGCAGCTTAGGGGGGAGGGGCGGGAAAAGGCACGAGCAGTACTTC. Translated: CASSLGGRGGKRHEQYF.

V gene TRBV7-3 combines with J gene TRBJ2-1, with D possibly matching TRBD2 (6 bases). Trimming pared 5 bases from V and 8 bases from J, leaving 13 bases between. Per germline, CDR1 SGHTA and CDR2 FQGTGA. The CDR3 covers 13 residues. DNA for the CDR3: TGTGCCAGCAGCGAGCCACTAGCCGATGAGCAGTTCTTC. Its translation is CASSEPLADEQFF. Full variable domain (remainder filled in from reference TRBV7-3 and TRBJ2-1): GAGVSQTPSNKVTEKGKYVELRCDPISGHTALYWYRQSLGQGPEFLIYFQGTGAADDSGLPNDRFFAVRPEGSVSTLKIQRTERGDSAVYLCASSEPLADEQFFGPGTRLTVL.

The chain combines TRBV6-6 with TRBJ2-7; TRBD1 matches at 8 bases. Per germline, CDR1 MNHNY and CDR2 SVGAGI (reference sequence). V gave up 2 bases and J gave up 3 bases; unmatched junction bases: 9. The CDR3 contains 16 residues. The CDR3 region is CASSYPQGEAGYEQYF. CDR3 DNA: TGTGCCAGCAGTTACCCACAGGGGGAAGCAGGCTACGAGCAGTACTTC.

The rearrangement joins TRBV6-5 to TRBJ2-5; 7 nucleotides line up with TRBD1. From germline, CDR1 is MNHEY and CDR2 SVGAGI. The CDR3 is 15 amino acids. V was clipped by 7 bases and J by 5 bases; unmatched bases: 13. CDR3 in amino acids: CASTLKRQGGETQYF. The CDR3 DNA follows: TGTGCCAGCACCTTAAAGCGACAGGGCGGTGAGACCCAGTACTTC.

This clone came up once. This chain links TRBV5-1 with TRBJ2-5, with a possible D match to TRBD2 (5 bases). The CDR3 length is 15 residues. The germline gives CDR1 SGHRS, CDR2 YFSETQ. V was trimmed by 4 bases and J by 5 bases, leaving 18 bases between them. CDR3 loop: CASSPSAGPDETQYF. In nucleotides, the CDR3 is TGCGCCAGCAGCCCCTCGGCGGGCCCAGACGAGACCCAGTACTTC.